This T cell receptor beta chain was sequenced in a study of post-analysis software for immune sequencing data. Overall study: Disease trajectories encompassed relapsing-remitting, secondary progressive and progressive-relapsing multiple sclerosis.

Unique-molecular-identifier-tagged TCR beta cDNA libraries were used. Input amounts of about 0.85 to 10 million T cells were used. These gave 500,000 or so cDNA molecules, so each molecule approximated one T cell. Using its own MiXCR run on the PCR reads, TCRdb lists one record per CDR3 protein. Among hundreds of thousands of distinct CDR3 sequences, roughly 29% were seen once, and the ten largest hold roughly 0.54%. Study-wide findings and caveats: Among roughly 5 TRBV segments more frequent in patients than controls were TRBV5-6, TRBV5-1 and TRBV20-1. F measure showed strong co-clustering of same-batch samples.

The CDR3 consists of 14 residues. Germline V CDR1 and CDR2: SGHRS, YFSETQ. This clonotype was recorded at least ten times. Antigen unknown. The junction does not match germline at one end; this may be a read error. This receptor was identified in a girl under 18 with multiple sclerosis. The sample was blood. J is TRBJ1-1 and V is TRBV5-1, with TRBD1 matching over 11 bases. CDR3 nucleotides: TGTGCCAGCAGCTTGGGACAGGGGGGCACTGAAGCTTTCTTT. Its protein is CASSLGQGGTEAFF.